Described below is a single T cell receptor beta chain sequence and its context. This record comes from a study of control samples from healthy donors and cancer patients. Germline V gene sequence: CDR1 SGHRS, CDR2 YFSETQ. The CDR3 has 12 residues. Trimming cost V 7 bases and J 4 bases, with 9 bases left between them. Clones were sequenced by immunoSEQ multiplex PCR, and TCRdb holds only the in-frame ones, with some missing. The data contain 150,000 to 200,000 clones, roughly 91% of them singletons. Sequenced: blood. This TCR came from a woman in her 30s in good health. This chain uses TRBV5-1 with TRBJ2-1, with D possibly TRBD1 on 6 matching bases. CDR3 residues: CASRTGYNEQFF. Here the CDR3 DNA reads TGCGCCAGCCGCACAGGGTACAATGAGCAGTTCTTC.